Presented here are 26 T cell receptor beta chains from one specimen sequenced in a study of cytomegalovirus exposure and HLA in healthy donors. Primers: 60 Vbeta forward and 13 Jbeta reverse. Sequenced by immunoSEQ multiplex PCR; TCRdb stores in-frame clones only, minus some. The data show 150,000 to 200,000 clones, approximately 79% seen once. Sequencing was performed on PBMCs. Receptors originate from a woman in her forties or fifties in good health and CMV-seropositive.

The chain combines TRBV5-5 with TRBJ1-5, with D possibly being TRBD1 (6 bases). This CDR3 region has 17 residues. V was shortened by 0 bases and J by 3 bases, with 16 bases between the two germline ends. Looked up from germline, CDR1 is SGHKS and CDR2 is YYEKEE (reference sequence). The CDR3 is CASSLGGLRGTNQPQHF. The CDR3 DNA is TGTGCCAGCAGCTTGGGCGGGCTAAGGGGGACCAATCAGCCCCAGCATTTT.

This sequence joins TRBV15 and TRBJ2-1; D may be TRBD2 (6 bases). Trimming removed 0 bases from V and 7 bases from J, with 13 bases in between. Germline V CDR1 and CDR2: LNHNV, YYDKDF (reference sequence). The CDR3 loop spans 15 amino acids. CDR3 nucleotides: TGTGCCACCAGCAGAGAAGATGGCGGGAAAAATGAGCAGTTCTTC. Translating gives CATSREDGGKNEQFF.

The chain links TRBV27 to TRBJ2-7; 8 bases agree with TRBD2. The junction had 5 bases not matched to a gene; V was cut back by 5 bases and J by 2 bases. Germline CDR1 is MNHEY and CDR2 is SMNVEV (reference sequence). There are 14 residues in the CDR3. The CDR3 DNA sequence: TGTGCCAGCAGTCTTGCGCGGGGGGCCTACGAGCAGTACTTC. Translating it yields CASSLARGAYEQYF.

This clone was found a few times. This chain links TRBV30 with TRBJ2-1, with TRBD1 identical over 11 bases. Germline CDR1 is GTSNPN and CDR2 is SVGIG (reference sequence). The CDR3 covers 14 residues. After removal of 2 bases from V and 6 bases from J, the junction contained 3 bases not matched to a gene. The CDR3, as DNA: TGTGCCTGGAGTCGGGACAGGGGGTTCAATGAGCAGTTCTTC. Residues: CAWSRDRGFNEQFF.

The chain joins TRBV7-2 to TRBJ2-5; a weak D match, TRBD1 (5 bases). This CDR3 has 14 residues. Trimming shortened V by 5 bases and J by 1 base, and 11 bases separated the two germline ends. Germline CDR1 reads SGHTA; CDR2 reads FQGNSA. CDR3 coding DNA: TGTGCCAGCAGCCACAGGTCGACCCAAGAGACCCAGTACTTC. Translation: CASSHRSTQETQYF.

The rearrangement joins TRBV6-5 to TRBJ2-1, with D tentatively TRBD2 (6 bases). Germline CDR1 MNHEY, CDR2 SVGAGI. Trimming shortened V by 0 bases and J by 9 bases, and 18 bases separated the two germline ends. CDR3 length: 16 amino acids. CDR3 DNA sequence: TGTGCCAGCAGTTACTCTCTAGCGAAGATCGATGGTGAGCAGTTCTTC. Translating it yields CASSYSLAKIDGEQFF.

V and J are TRBV7-9 and TRBJ2-2; D uncertain. The CDR3 is 13 residues long. Looked up from germline, CDR1 is SEHNR and CDR2 is FQNEAQ (reference sequence). V was cut by 5 bases and J by 5 bases, with 9 bases left in between. The CDR3 DNA reads as TGTGCCAGCAGCCCCCCCGGGACCGGGGAGCTGTTTTTT. Residues: CASSPPGTGELFF.

This clone occurred once. The J gene is TRBJ1-1, the V gene TRBV19; D is unclear. The germline gives CDR1 LNHDA, CDR2 SQIVND (reference sequence). This CDR3 comprises 13 residues. V gave up 7 bases and J gave up 2 bases, with 11 bases separating them. In DNA form, the CDR3 reads TGTGCCAGTACCATGGGCAAAAACACTGAAGCTTTCTTT. Encoded protein: CASTMGKNTEAFF. Drawing the rest from reference TRBV19 and TRBJ1-1, the complete variable domain is DGGITQSPKYLFRKEGQNVTLSCEQNLNHDAMYWYRQDPGQGLRLIYYSQIVNDFQKGDIAEGYSVSREKKESFPLTVTSAQKNPTAFYLCASTMGKNTEAFFGQGTRLTVV.

The chain carries TRBV27 and TRBJ2-7, with TRBD1 as a possible D gene (6 bases). From germline, CDR1 is MNHEY and CDR2 SMNVEV (reference sequence). Trimming took off 2 bases at V and 3 bases at J, with 11 bases between the two ends. This CDR3 spans 14 amino acids. The CDR3 DNA reads as TGTGCCAGCAGTTTAGGGGGCCCACTCTACGAGCAGTACTTC. Translation gives CASSLGGPLYEQYF.

V and J are TRBV7-2 and TRBJ1-1; D is uncertain. Per the germline V gene, CDR1 is SGHTA and CDR2 is FQGNSA. V gave up 1 base and J gave up 0 bases, with 9 bases separating them. The length of the CDR3 is 15 residues. The CDR3 is CASSLDRSMNTEAFF. The CDR3 nucleotides read TGTGCCAGCAGCTTAGATCGGAGCATGAACACTGAAGCTTTCTTT.

CDR3 sequence: CASSPKRDHVEQYF. The CDR3 DNA reads as TGTGCCAGCAGTCCTAAGCGAGATCACGTCGAGCAGTACTTC. The chain employs TRBV27 and TRBJ2-7; D is undetermined. This CDR3 has 14 amino acids. CDR1 and CDR2 (germline): MNHEY, SMNVEV (reference sequence). V was pared by 5 bases and J by 6 bases, with 17 bases between.

The CDR3 DNA reads TGTGCCAGCAGTCCCCCCTGGGCTCTTTATAGCAATCAGCCCCAGCATTTT. Translated: CASSPPWALYSNQPQHF. The genes are TRBV28 and TRBJ1-5; D gene unclear. The length of the CDR3 is 17 residues. The ends were cut back, 5 bases at V and 0 bases at J, with 17 bases in the middle. Looked up from germline, CDR1 is MDHEN and CDR2 is SYDVKM.

This chain links TRBV7-6 with TRBJ1-4; no definite D call. There are 14 residues in the CDR3. Germline CDR1 reads SGHVS; CDR2 reads FNYEAQ. Deletions cut 2 bases from V and 5 bases from J, with 9 bases between. As DNA, the CDR3 is TGTGCCAGCAGCTTACCGGGAGCGAATGAAAAACTGTTTTTT. Translation: CASSLPGANEKLFF.

The chain links TRBV4-3 to TRBJ2-7; D perhaps matches TRBD2 (5 bases). This CDR3 contains 14 residues. Trimming cost V 0 bases and J 7 bases, with 13 bases left between them. From germline, CDR1 is LGHNA and CDR2 YSLEER. For the CDR3, the DNA is TGCGCCAGCAGCCAAGATACGGGAATGGGGGAGCAGTACTTC. Translated, it gives CASSQDTGMGEQYF.

The chain recombines TRBV5-1 with TRBJ2-1; the match to TRBD2 covers 9 bases. V shed 6 bases and J 7 bases; nucleotides not matched to a gene: 8. Germline CDR1 SGHRS, CDR2 YFSETQ. The CDR3 sequence is 14 residues long. The CDR3 nucleotides are TGCGCCAGCACGGTCCTAGCGGGGACAAATGAGCAGTTCTTC. Translated, it gives CASTVLAGTNEQFF.

The chain employs TRBV25-1 and TRBJ1-1; D is uncertain. Deletions cut 6 bases from V and 5 bases from J, with 10 bases between. CDR1 and CDR2 from the germline V gene are MGHDK and SYGVNS. This CDR3 region has 12 residues. CDR3 nucleotide sequence: TGTGCCAGCAGCGTCCCGGGGACTGAAGCTTTCTTT. Its translation is CASSVPGTEAFF.

The chain recombines TRBV30 with TRBJ1-1; 7 bases agree with TRBD1. The CDR3 spans 16 residues. V trimming: 2 bases; J trimming: 4 bases; junction bases outside the gene matches: 13. In germline, CDR1 is GTSNPN, CDR2 SVGIG (reference sequence). For the CDR3, the DNA is TGTGCCTGGAGTCCCCCGGACAGGCTCCCGGGCACTGAAGCTTTCTTT. Residues: CAWSPPDRLPGTEAFF.

The V call is TRBV6-6, the J call TRBJ2-7; 10 bases align to TRBD1. This CDR3 is 14 amino acids long. The germline V gene has CDR1 MNHNY and CDR2 SVGAGI (reference sequence). The V segment lost 5 bases and the J segment 3 bases; nucleotides outside the gene matches: 4. CDR3 coding DNA: TGTGCCAGCAGTGGGGACAGGGGACTCTACGAGCAGTACTTC. It translates to CASSGDRGLYEQYF.

V gene TRBV30 combines with J gene TRBJ1-5; D perhaps matches TRBD1 (6 bases). CDR3 size: 14 residues. V was shortened by 2 bases and J by 1 base, with 9 bases between the two germline ends. Germline CDR1 reads GTSNPN; CDR2 reads SVGIG (reference sequence). CDR3 sequence reads: CAWSTGTSNQPQHF. The CDR3 DNA is TGTGCCTGGAGTACCGGGACAAGCAATCAGCCCCAGCATTTT.

The CDR3: CSVVLAGYYNEQFF. DNA for the CDR3: TGCAGCGTTGTACTAGCGGGATACTACAATGAGCAGTTCTTC. This sequence joins TRBV29-1 and TRBJ2-1; 10 nucleotides agree with TRBD2. Unmatched junction bases numbered 3, after V lost 4 bases and J lost 3 bases. Looked up from germline, CDR1 is SQVTM and CDR2 is ANQGSEA. The CDR3 runs 14 residues.

The V and J genes are TRBV28 and TRBJ1-1; no reliable D call. The germline V gene has CDR1 MDHEN and CDR2 SYDVKM. Trimming removed 3 bases from V and 0 bases from J, with 5 bases in between. The CDR3 is 13 amino acids. The CDR3 DNA sequence: TGTGCCAGCAGTTTTGCGGTGAACACTGAAGCTTTCTTT. Amino acid sequence: CASSFAVNTEAFF.

The genes are TRBV10-2 and TRBJ1-1, with a weak D call TRBD1 (6 bases). Per germline, CDR1 WSHSY and CDR2 SAAADI. Trimming cost V 6 bases and J 2 bases, with 10 bases left between them. The CDR3 sequence is 13 residues long. CDR3 amino acids: CASSLDSNTEAFF. CDR3 coding DNA: TGCGCCAGCAGCCTGGACAGTAACACTGAAGCTTTCTTT.

The chain uses TRBV15 and TRBJ1-1; 7 bases fit TRBD1. Germline V lookup: CDR1 LNHNV, CDR2 YYDKDF (reference sequence). V was clipped by 3 bases and J by 1 base; unmatched bases: 2. This CDR3 spans 14 amino acids. Here the CDR3 DNA reads TGTGCCACCAGCAGGGGACAGTCGAACACTGAAGCTTTCTTT. Its protein is CATSRGQSNTEAFF.

This rearrangement joins TRBV7-9 to TRBJ2-7, with 9 bases identical to TRBD1. Unmatched junction bases numbered 12, after V lost 5 bases and J lost 7 bases. Germline V gene sequence: CDR1 SEHNR, CDR2 FQNEAQ (reference sequence). The length of the CDR3 is 15 residues. CDR3 bases: TGTGCCAGCAGCCTCCTGATGGACAGGGGCCGGGAGCAGTACTTC. Residues: CASSLLMDRGREQYF.

This clone is labeled as medium-sized. The same CDR3 arises from other DNA sequences in this sample as well. The V call is TRBV4-1, the J call TRBJ1-1, with 9 bases that match TRBD1. CDR3 length: 15 residues. From germline, CDR1 is MGHRA and CDR2 YSYEKL. V gave up 1 base and J gave up 4 bases; unmatched junction bases: 4. The CDR3 coding sequence is TGCGCCAGCAGCCAAGCACACAGGGGGCGCACTGAAGCTTTCTTT. This codes for CASSQAHRGRTEAFF.

The chain employs TRBV19 and TRBJ2-1; 9 bases fit TRBD1. The CDR3 is 15 residues long. After removal of 8 bases from V and 4 bases from J, the junction contained 9 bases not matched to a gene. Germline-derived CDR1 and CDR2 are LNHDA and SQIVND (reference sequence). CDR3: CASSLGTGTYNEQFF. The CDR3 coding sequence is TGTGCCAGTTCCCTCGGGACAGGGACTTACAATGAGCAGTTCTTC.